Below, 10 T cell receptor beta chains from the same sample are listed, as sequenced in a study of shared clonotypes between healthy human individuals. Selected positively for CCR7 and CD45RO-negative, naive CD8 cells excluded terminally differentiated effector memory CD45RA+ cells. The method was immunoSEQ multiplex PCR; TCRdb's version includes in-frame clones alone and lacks a portion of them. The data hold about 2.1 million clones, with just over 90% observed a single time. The sequenced material came from naive CD8+ T cells from PBMCs. These TCRs come from a man aged 18 to 30 in good health. Some clones in this sample may be carry-over from other donors' samples.

Concerning this clone: The same CDR3 can be traced to other DNA sequences in this sample. The CDR3: CASSLGGNEQFF. As DNA, the CDR3 is TGTGCCAGCAGTTTGGGGGGAAATGAGCAGTTCTTC. This rearrangement joins TRBV27 to TRBJ2-1, with a weak D call TRBD2 (6 bases). Germline V gene sequence: CDR1 MNHEY, CDR2 SMNVEV (reference sequence). Trimming removed 3 bases at V and 7 bases at J, with 7 bases between. The CDR3 covers 12 residues.

The rearrangement links TRBV4-2 to TRBJ2-7; 9 bases agree with TRBD1. Trimming cost V 2 bases and J 3 bases; bases outside gene matches: 2. Germline V gives CDR1 LGHNA, CDR2 YNFKEQ. The CDR3 consists of 14 residues. CDR3 loop: CASSQPGQGYEQYF. The CDR3 region has the DNA TGTGCCAGCAGCCAACCGGGACAGGGCTACGAGCAGTACTTC.

The rearrangement links TRBV27 to TRBJ2-7, with 8 nucleotides matching TRBD1. This CDR3 region has 14 residues. Germline V gives CDR1 MNHEY, CDR2 SMNVEV (reference sequence). The V gene end was trimmed by 5 bases and the J gene end by 7 bases; junction bases not matched to a gene: 10. The CDR3 nucleotides are TGTGCCAGCAGTACGACAGGGGTAAGAGGTGAGCAGTACTTC. Its protein is CASSTTGVRGEQYF.

The genes are TRBV29-1 and TRBJ2-5; 8 nucleotides align to TRBD2. The J call is uncertain, as TRBJ2-7 better fits the DNA end. This CDR3 contains 13 residues. Germline V CDR1 and CDR2: SQVTM, ANQGSEA. The CDR3 spells CSVAWTSIYEQYF. The CDR3 region has the DNA TGCAGCGTTGCGTGGACTAGCATCTACGAGCAGTACTTC.

This clone was found once. CDR3 loop: CAWSVPPSIAGITYEQYF. In DNA, the CDR3 is TGTGCCTGGAGTGTTCCCCCCTCCATAGCGGGAATAACCTACGAGCAGTACTTC. V is TRBV30 and J is TRBJ2-7, with TRBD2 matching 8 bases. V trimming: 0 bases; J trimming: 2 bases; junction bases outside the gene matches: 15. Looked up from germline, CDR1 is GTSNPN and CDR2 is SVGIG (reference sequence). The length of the CDR3 is 18 residues.

This clone was detected once. This chain joins TRBV7-2 and TRBJ1-3, with D unclear. V shed 1 base and J shed 3 bases, with 10 bases lying between them. The CDR3 runs to 15 residues. Germline V gene lookup returns CDR1 SGHTA and CDR2 FQGNSA. The CDR3 here is CASSLGPSGGNTIYF. CDR3 nucleotides: TGTGCCAGCAGCTTAGGGCCATCGGGTGGAAACACCATATATTTT. Supplemented by reference TRBV7-2 and TRBJ1-3, the full variable domain reads GAGVSQSPSNKVTEKGKDVELRCDPISGHTALYWYRQSLGQGLEFLIYFQGNSAPDKSGLPSDRFSAERTGGSVSTLTIQRTQQEDSAVYLCASSLGPSGGNTIYFGEGSWLTVV.

The rearrangement uses TRBV6-6 and TRBJ2-1; TRBD2 aligns across 7 bases. Germline CDR1 and CDR2: MNHNY and SVGAGI (reference sequence). This CDR3 comprises 15 residues. V shed 2 bases and J 6 bases; nucleotides not matched to a gene: 7. CDR3 protein: CASSYRLAESNEQFF. CDR3 bases: TGTGCCAGCAGTTACAGGCTAGCGGAGAGCAATGAGCAGTTCTTC.

The chain employs TRBV21-1 and TRBJ2-7; the table's D gene call, TRBD2, was not cross checked with the DNA. TRBV21-1 is reported as a pseudogene. The CDR3 spans 14 residues. The CDR3 loop reads CASSKVSGKYEQYF. For the CDR3, the DNA is TGTGCCAGCAGCAAAGTTTCGGGGAAGTACGAGCAGTACTTC.

This chain connects TRBV28 to TRBJ1-1; D is uncertain. The CDR3 covers 14 residues. Looked up from germline, CDR1 is MDHEN and CDR2 is SYDVKM. Trimming stripped 2 bases from V and 4 bases from J, with 11 bases between. The CDR3 protein is CASSLTGRRTEAFF. CDR3 DNA: TGTGCCAGCAGTTTAACGGGTCGGCGCACTGAAGCTTTCTTT.

In the case of this clone: At one boundary the junction diverges from the germline segment, which might be a read error. The chain recombines TRBV28 with TRBJ1-5; no reliable D call. CDR1 MDHEN and CDR2 SYDVKM come from the germline V gene. CDR3 size: 13 residues. The CDR3 DNA reads TGTGCCAGCAGACCCATTGATAATCAGTCCCAGCATTTT. This codes for CASRPIDNQSQHF. Using reference TRBV28 and TRBJ1-5 for the parts outside the CDR3, the full variable domain is DVKVTQSSRYLVKRTGEKVFLECVQDMDHENMFWYRQDPGLGLRLIYFSYDVKMKEKGDIPEGYSVSREKKERFSLILESASTNQTSMYLCASRPIDNQSQHFGDGTRLSIL.